This is a list of T cell receptor beta chains from one sample in a study of cytomegalovirus exposure and HLA in healthy donors. Assay: immunoSEQ multiplex PCR; the TCRdb copy retains only in-frame clones and omits some. The sample comprises 100,000 to 150,000 clones, about three quarters of which are singletons, and approximately 0.99% rests with the top ten. Source material: PBMCs. Receptor source: a woman younger than 45 in good health and CMV-seronegative. The CDR3 runs from the conserved cysteine through the conserved F or W. A D gene is named only where the DNA matches it firmly. Only part of the rows carry a size: once, few, many, or a class if the clone is expanded.

length	D	size	V	J	DNA	CDR3
15	TRBD2	once	TRBV19	TRBJ2-1	TGTGCCAGTAGTCCCCGGTCTAGCGGAAACAATGAGCAGTTCTTC	CASSPRSSGNNEQFF
12	-	-	TRBV9	TRBJ1-6	TGTGCCAGCAGCCCAGGGGAGTCACCCCTCCACTTT	CASSPGESPLHF
15	TRBD2	few	TRBV18	TRBJ2-2	TGTGCCAGCTCACCAGGACTAGCGGTCGCCGGGGAGCTGTTTTTT	CASSPGLAVAGELFF
14	-	-	TRBV5-1	TRBJ1-1	TGCGCCAGCAGGGAAGAGACAGCTAACACTGAAGCTTTCTTT	CASREETANTEAFF
16	TRBD2	-	TRBV5-1	TRBJ2-3	TGCGCCAGCAGCTTGACAGCGGGGGGGCGCACAGATACGCAGTATTTT	CASSLTAGGRTDTQYF
16	TRBD1	few	TRBV11-2	TRBJ1-2	TGTGCCAGCAGCTTAGGGATTGGGGGACAGGGATATGGCTACACCTTC	CASSLGIGGQGYGYTF
16	-	-	TRBV11-1	TRBJ1-2	TGTGCCAGCAGCTTAGGCCGCGGGACGAGGGACTATGGCTACACCTTC	CASSLGRGTRDYGYTF
20	TRBD1	-	TRBV4-2	TRBJ1-5	TGTGCCAGCAGCCAAGCTTTTCAATTCGGACAGGTAAATAGCAATCAGCCCCAGCATTTT	CASSQAFQFGQVNSNQPQHF
19	TRBD2	-	TRBV5-1	TRBJ2-5	TGCGCCAGCAGTCAAACCGGGACTAGCGGGAATTCGTACCAAGAGACCCAGTACTTC	CASSQTGTSGNSYQETQYF
14	-	-	TRBV18	TRBJ2-5	TGTGCCAGCTCACCCAGGACTACTCAAGAGACCCAGTACTTC	CASSPRTTQETQYF
14	TRBD1	few	TRBV11-3	TRBJ1-1	TGTGCCAGCAGCGAGGACAGGGTTAACCCTGAAGCTTTCTTT	CASSEDRVNPEAFF
11	-	-	TRBV5-8	TRBJ1-4	TGTGCCAGCAGACCGAGGGAAAAACTGTTTTTT	CASRPREKLFF
14	TRBD1	-	TRBV27	TRBJ1-2	TGTGCCAGCAGTTTAGAATGGAAGGGACAGAGGTACACCTTC	CASSLEWKGQRYTF
13	-	once	TRBV19	TRBJ1-1	TGTGCCAGTAGTAAGGACAAGAACACTGAAGCTTTCTTT	CASSKDKNTEAFF
14	-	once	TRBV2	TRBJ1-4	TGTGCCAGCAGTGGGACAGAAACTAATGAAAAACTGTTTTTT	CASSGTETNEKLFF
17	-	-	TRBV28	TRBJ2-1	TGTGCCAGCAGTTCCTTCCGGGTTGTCCCCTTGTACAATGAGCAGTTCTTC	CASSSFRVVPLYNEQFF
16	TRBD2	-	TRBV19	TRBJ2-1	TGTGCCACCAATCCTCGGACTAGCGGGACGGGTAATGAGCAGTTCTTC	CATNPRTSGTGNEQFF
13	-	once	TRBV6-1	TRBJ2-2	TGTGCCAGCCGGGTGTCGAACACCGGGGAGCTGTTTTTT	CASRVSNTGELFF
16	TRBD1	-	TRBV18	TRBJ1-1	TGTGCCAGCTCACCACGGCAGGGGGCGGCGCTCACTGAAGCTTTCTTT	CASSPRQGAALTEAFF
13	TRBD1	-	TRBV5-1	TRBJ2-7	TGCGCCAGCAGTTACGGACAGGGATACGAGCAGTACTTC	CASSYGQGYEQYF
17	TRBD1	-	TRBV7-8	TRBJ2-1	TGTGCCAGCAGCCCCCTAGCGGACAGGGGGCCCCACAATGAGCAGTTCTTC	CASSPLADRGPHNEQFF
17	-	-	TRBV18	TRBJ1-2	TGTGCCAGCTCACCAATTATTCGGGTCTCGAGCGACTATGGCTACACCTTC	CASSPIIRVSSDYGYTF
13	-	-	TRBV6-5	TRBJ1-2	TGTGCCAGCAGTTACAGAGCAGGGTATGGCTACACCTTC	CASSYRAGYGYTF
13	-	few	TRBV19	TRBJ2-2	TGTGCCAGTGCGGGGCCGAACACCGGGGAGCTGTTTTTT	CASAGPNTGELFF
12	-	-	TRBV6-6	TRBJ2-1	TGTGCCAGTAACCGGGGGAAGGATGAGCAGTTCTTC	CASNRGKDEQFF